This T cell receptor (beta chain) is from a study of identical twins. Study observations and caveats: For zero-insertion analyses, partial confounding could come from invariant MAIT and iNKT cells. In cord blood, abundant beta clonotypes had fewer insertions; memory showed no trend. Excess twin sharing in beta out-of-frame sequences was weaker.

Note on this clonotype: Its target is not known.

Unique molecular identifiers were present on cDNA, and template switching added a universal primer site. Each CDR3 protein gets one entry after TCRdb re-called the 5' RACE reads with MiXCR. This table has about 240,000 distinct CDR3 sequences, approximately 8% appearing once. The CDR3 length is 15 residues. V dropped 5 bases and J dropped 5; count of bases not matched to a gene: 8. CDR1 is MGHRA, CDR2 YSYEKL, per germline. Separately, the same data were catalogued under a study of yellow fever vaccine responses in identical twins.

The clonotype was recovered from a woman aged 18-35 years in good health. The chain joins TRBV4-1 to TRBJ1-1; 10 bases agree with TRBD1. The material sequenced was CD8+ T cells sorted from blood. Here the CDR3 reads CASSYDRGPGTEAFF. The CDR3 region has the DNA TGCGCCAGCAGCTATGACAGGGGGCCGGGGACTGAAGCTTTCTTT.